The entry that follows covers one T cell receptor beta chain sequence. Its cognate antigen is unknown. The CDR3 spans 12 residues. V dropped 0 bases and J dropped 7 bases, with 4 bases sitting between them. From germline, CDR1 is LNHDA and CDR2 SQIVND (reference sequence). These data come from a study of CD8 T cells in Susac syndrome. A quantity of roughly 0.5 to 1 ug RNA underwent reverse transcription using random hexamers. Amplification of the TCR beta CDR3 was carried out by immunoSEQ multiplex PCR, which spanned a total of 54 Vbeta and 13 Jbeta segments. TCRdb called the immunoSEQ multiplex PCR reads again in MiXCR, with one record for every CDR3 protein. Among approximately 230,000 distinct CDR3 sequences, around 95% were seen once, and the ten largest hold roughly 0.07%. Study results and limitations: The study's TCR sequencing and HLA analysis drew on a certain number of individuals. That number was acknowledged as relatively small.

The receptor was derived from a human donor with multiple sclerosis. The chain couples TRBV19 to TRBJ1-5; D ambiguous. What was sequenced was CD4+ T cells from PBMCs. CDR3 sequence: CASSIERQPQHF. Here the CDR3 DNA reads TGTGCCAGTAGTATAGAGAGGCAGCCCCAGCATTTT.